These 30 T cell receptor beta chains share one sample of origin, sequenced in a study of identical twins. One entry per CDR3 protein results from TCRdb running MiXCR on the 5' RACE reads. The sample lists approximately 230,000 distinct CDR3 sequences; 6% to 7% were seen once. This sample also belongs to another study, concerning T cells expressing NK-cell markers.

Specimen: CD8+ T cells sorted from blood. The receptors originated from a young woman in good health.

This clonotype was seen ten or more times. The J gene is TRBJ1-5, the V gene TRBV28; D is possibly TRBD1 (5 bases). The CDR3 runs 17 residues. Germline CDR1 MDHEN, CDR2 SYDVKM. Trimming shortened V by 4 bases and J by 7 bases, and 23 bases separated the two germline ends. The CDR3: CASSSPWGLLWYQPQHF. CDR3 sequence (DNA): TGTGCCAGCAGTTCCCCTTGGGGACTGCTTTGGTACCAGCCCCAGCATTTT.

This clonotype occurred a few times. The chain recombines TRBV11-2 with TRBJ2-7; D might be TRBD1 or TRBD2, each matching 5 bases. There are 13 residues in the CDR3. Germline-derived CDR1 and CDR2 are SGHAT and FQNNGV. Between the trimmed V and J ends, which lost 3 bases and 6 bases, there was a span of 12 bases. This CDR3 is CASSFRDGGEQYF. In nucleotides, the CDR3 is TGTGCCAGCAGCTTCAGGGACGGAGGCGAGCAGTACTTC.

This clonotype was recorded a few times. This chain uses TRBV29-1 with TRBJ1-1; D unresolved. This CDR3 spans 12 amino acids. The ends were cut back, 5 bases at V and 0 bases at J, with 7 bases in the middle. The germline V gene encodes CDR1 SQVTM and CDR2 ANQGSEA. CDR3 in DNA: TGCAGCGTTCCAGACATGAACACTGAAGCTTTCTTT. Its protein product is CSVPDMNTEAFF. The full variable domain, with the rest looked up from reference TRBV29-1 and TRBJ1-1, is SAVISQKPSRDICQRGTSLTIQCQVDSQVTMMFWYRQQPGQSLTLIATANQGSEATYESGFVIDKFPISRPNLTFSTLTVSNMSPEDSSIYLCSVPDMNTEAFFGQGTRLTVV.

The chain is built from TRBV20-1 and TRBJ1-6; 11 bases fit TRBD1. Germline V gene lookup returns CDR1 DFQATT and CDR2 SNEGSKA (reference sequence). V trimming: 5 bases; J trimming: 0 bases; junction bases outside the gene matches: 6. This CDR3 contains 17 residues. This CDR3 reads CSADLGTGGSYNSPLHF. In DNA form, the CDR3 reads TGCAGTGCTGACCTAGGGACAGGGGGCTCCTATAATTCACCCCTCCACTTT.

A few counts support this clonotype. J is TRBJ2-1 and V is TRBV18, with D hard to call. The CDR3 totals 12 residues. Germline CDR1 and CDR2: KGHSH and LQKENI. V was shortened by 7 bases and J by 8 bases, with 12 bases between the two germline ends. CDR3 loop: CASYKRFDEQFF. The CDR3 bases are TGTGCCAGCTACAAGCGCTTTGATGAGCAGTTCTTC.

This clonotype was counted at least ten times. The genes are TRBV5-6 and TRBJ1-1; D ambiguous. The CDR3 is 12 residues long. V was shortened by 4 bases and J by 4 bases, with 8 bases between the two germline ends. Germline V gene lookup returns CDR1 SGHDT and CDR2 YYEEEE. The CDR3 nucleotides read TGTGCCAGCAGCGAAGGCAGCACTGAAGCTTTCTTT. Amino acid sequence: CASSEGSTEAFF.

This clonotype turned up a few times. This chain uses TRBV9 with TRBJ2-3; D unclear. Per the germline V gene, CDR1 is SGDLS and CDR2 is YYNGEE. CDR3 length equals 13 residues. V was trimmed by 4 bases and J by 5 bases, leaving 11 bases between them. In DNA, the CDR3 is TGTGCCAGCAGCTCCCACTTAATAGATACGCAGTATTTT. This encodes CASSSHLIDTQYF.

This clonotype was detected a few times. J is TRBJ2-2 and V is TRBV4-2, with D possibly TRBD1 on 6 matching bases. CDR3 length: 17 residues. Trimming cost V 0 bases and J 4 bases, with 15 bases left between them. CDR1 is LGHNA, CDR2 YNFKEQ, per germline. As DNA, the CDR3 is TGTGCCAGCAGCCAAGACGGACAGAGGGACCTCACCGGGGAGCTGTTTTTT. Translation: CASSQDGQRDLTGELFF.

The chain employs TRBV4-2 and TRBJ2-3, with TRBD2 identical over 7 bases. V lost 4 bases and J lost 2; bases outside the gene matches: 6. The CDR3 runs 15 residues. The germline gives CDR1 LGHNA, CDR2 YNFKEQ. The CDR3 here is CASSPLADPTDTQYF. As DNA, the CDR3 is TGTGCCAGCAGCCCTCTAGCGGACCCCACAGATACGCAGTATTTT.

The rearrangement joins TRBV9 to TRBJ2-5; the match to TRBD2 covers 9 bases. The CDR3 runs to 17 residues. Trimming took 3 bases from V and 0 from J; bases not matched to a gene: 9. Germline V lookup: CDR1 SGDLS, CDR2 YYNGEE. The CDR3 protein is CASSGGPRLADQETQYF. The CDR3 DNA reads as TGTGCCAGCAGCGGGGGCCCCCGACTAGCGGACCAAGAGACCCAGTACTTC. Filled out from reference TRBV9 and TRBJ2-5, the complete variable domain reads DSGVTQTPKHLITATGQRVTLRCSPRSGDLSVYWYQQSLDQGLQFLIQYYNGEERAKGNILERFSAQQFPDLHSELNLSSLELGDSALYFCASSGGPRLADQETQYFGPGTRLLVL.

This clonotype came up a few times. This chain connects TRBV11-2 to TRBJ2-2, with 14 nucleotides matching TRBD2. V trimming: 4 bases; J trimming: 9 bases; junction bases outside the gene matches: 7. CDR1 is SGHAT and CDR2 is FQNNGV in the germline V gene. The CDR3 totals 16 residues. DNA for the CDR3: TGTGCCAGCAGCTCCCTGACTAGCGGGGGGGCTAGGGAGCTGTTTTTT. Protein product: CASSSLTSGGARELFF.

This clonotype was observed many times. The V call is TRBV3-1, the J call TRBJ1-1; no clear D. In germline, CDR1 is LGHDT, CDR2 YNNKEL (reference sequence). The V end was cut by 1 base, the J end by 0 bases, with 3 bases between. The length of the CDR3 is 13 residues. CDR3 DNA: TGTGCCAGCAGCCAAGTACTGAACACTGAAGCTTTCTTT. Its protein is CASSQVLNTEAFF.

The chain links TRBV5-1 to TRBJ2-3, with 8 bases aligning to TRBD1. Trimming at V came to 0 bases and at J to 5 bases, leaving 5 bases not matched to a gene. This CDR3 has 15 amino acids. The germline V gene encodes CDR1 SGHRS and CDR2 YFSETQ. The CDR3 nucleotides are TGCGCCAGCAGCTTGGCGGGACAGGTGATAGATACGCAGTATTTT. It specifies CASSLAGQVIDTQYF.

The J gene is TRBJ2-1, the V gene TRBV5-1, with 8 bases lining up with TRBD2. CDR1 is SGHRS, CDR2 YFSETQ, per germline. The CDR3 contains 18 residues. The V gene end was trimmed by 3 bases and the J gene end by 8 bases; junction bases not matched to a gene: 19. The CDR3 loop reads CASSSFLRTGGARDEQFF. The DNA for the CDR3 is TGCGCCAGCAGCTCGTTCCTAAGGACCGGGGGGGCCAGGGATGAGCAGTTCTTC.

This clonotype was counted a few times. The chain joins TRBV29-1 to TRBJ1-1; 7 bases agree with TRBD1. Trimming removed 7 bases from V and 4 bases from J; junction bases left unmatched: 6. Germline lookup yields CDR1 SQVTM and CDR2 ANQGSEA. CDR3 length: 12 amino acids. In DNA form, the CDR3 reads TGCAGCGGTAGGCAGGGGGGCACTGAAGCTTTCTTT. Protein product: CSGRQGGTEAFF.

The table lists this clonotype with a few counts. The V call is TRBV11-2, the J call TRBJ2-2; 9 positions match TRBD1. The V gene's germline CDR1 is SGHAT and CDR2 FQNNGV. The CDR3 contains 14 residues. V lost 5 bases to trimming and J lost 5 bases; unmatched junction nucleotides: 3. CDR3 region: CASSTGGWTGELFF. CDR3 in DNA: TGTGCCAGCAGCACAGGGGGCTGGACCGGGGAGCTGTTTTTT.

This clonotype occurred a few times. This chain links TRBV7-2 with TRBJ1-1, with D unresolved. V lost 8 bases and J lost 4, with 11 bases in between. Germline values: CDR1 SGHTA, CDR2 FQGNSA. This CDR3 is 12 amino acids long. The DNA of the CDR3 is TGTGCCAGCCGAGGGATGTCCACTGAAGCTTTCTTT. Protein product: CASRGMSTEAFF.

This clonotype has at least ten counts. The chain has TRBV5-1 and TRBJ1-4; the match to TRBD1 covers 7 bases. The CDR3 is 15 amino acids. The germline V gene has CDR1 SGHRS and CDR2 YFSETQ. Trimming took 3 bases from V and 5 from J; bases not matched to a gene: 7. CDR3: CASSSEGAPNEKLFF. The CDR3 DNA reads TGCGCCAGCAGCTCCGAGGGGGCGCCGAATGAAAAACTGTTTTTT.

The chain is built from TRBV2 and TRBJ1-6; no firm D call. With 6 bases removed from V and 8 bases from J, the gap between germline ends came to 11 bases. This CDR3 is 13 amino acids long. Germline values: CDR1 SNHLY, CDR2 FYNNEI. The CDR3, as DNA: TGTGCCAGCAGGGAGGCGGGATATTCACCCCTCCACTTT. This codes for CASREAGYSPLHF.

There are many counts of this clonotype. This rearrangement joins TRBV5-1 to TRBJ1-2; 8 bases are shared with TRBD1. This CDR3 spans 15 amino acids. Germline lookup yields CDR1 SGHRS and CDR2 YFSETQ. Losses at the gene ends were 4 bases for V and 4 bases for J; bases not matched to a gene: 9. The CDR3 bases are TGCGCCAGCAGCCAATGGACAGGGCCTTCCTATGGCTACACCTTC. Amino acid sequence: CASSQWTGPSYGYTF.

The rearrangement uses TRBV6-1 and TRBJ2-5; 7 bases line up with TRBD2. CDR3 length equals 15 residues. The V gene end was trimmed by 5 bases and the J gene end by 4 bases; junction bases not matched to a gene: 10. Germline V gene data show CDR1 as MNHNS and CDR2 as SASEGT. The CDR3 loop reads CASSPWASGGETQYF. CDR3 in DNA: TGTGCCAGCAGTCCTTGGGCTAGCGGAGGAGAGACCCAGTACTTC.

This clonotype was observed at least ten times. The chain couples TRBV20-1 to TRBJ2-3; 14 bases map to TRBD2. The CDR3 runs to 14 residues. Losses at the gene ends were 5 bases for V and 8 bases for J; bases not matched to a gene: 6. Germline CDR1 is DFQATT and CDR2 is SNEGSKA (reference sequence). CDR3 nucleotide sequence: TGCAGTGCTCCCGGGACTAGCGGGAGTCCTACGCAGTATTTT. It is translated as CSAPGTSGSPTQYF.

The chain is built from TRBV5-1 and TRBJ2-7, with 8 bases lining up with TRBD1. Trimming cost V 0 bases and J 4 bases; bases outside gene matches: 6. Germline V gene lookup returns CDR1 SGHRS and CDR2 YFSETQ. The length of the CDR3 is 15 residues. CDR3 bases: TGCGCCAGCAGCTTGGCCGAGACAGGGGTGTACGAGCAGTACTTC. This translates into CASSLAETGVYEQYF.

This clonotype came up a few times. CDR3 protein: CASSAPVLTSGGTDTQYF. The DNA for the CDR3 is TGTGCCAGCAGCGCCCCAGTACTCACTAGCGGGGGCACAGATACGCAGTATTTT. This rearrangement joins TRBV9 to TRBJ2-3; TRBD2 agrees at 10 bases. CDR1 SGDLS and CDR2 YYNGEE come from the germline V gene. The CDR3 runs 18 residues. Unmatched junction bases numbered 11, after V lost 3 bases and J lost 1 base.

In its sample, this clonotype was seen many times. The gene calls are TRBV12-5 and TRBJ2-3; 10 bases line up with TRBD2. CDR1 and CDR2 (germline): LGHNT, FRNRAP. The CDR3 is 15 residues long. V dropped 3 bases and J dropped 6; count of bases not matched to a gene: 6. The CDR3 spells CASGFERGGGDTQYF. Here the CDR3 DNA reads TGTGCTAGTGGTTTCGAGCGGGGGGGTGGGGATACGCAGTATTTT.

Ten or more counts support this clonotype. The V and J genes are TRBV7-3 and TRBJ2-2, with D unclear. Germline CDR1 is SGHTA and CDR2 is FQGTGA. The CDR3 covers 12 residues. V lost 1 base, J lost 6 bases, and 3 bases lay in between. The CDR3 coding sequence is TGTGCCAGCAGCTTAAGTGCCGGGGAGCTGTTTTTT. Amino acids: CASSLSAGELFF.

V and J are TRBV12-5 and TRBJ1-5; 8 nucleotides line up with TRBD1. The CDR3 totals 15 residues. The germline gives CDR1 LGHNT, CDR2 FRNRAP. V lost 6 bases, J lost 0 bases, and 4 bases stayed unmatched. The CDR3 is CASGGDRSSNQPQHF. In DNA form, the CDR3 reads TGTGCTAGTGGCGGGGACAGGAGTAGCAATCAGCCCCAGCATTTT.

The table lists this clonotype with a few counts. The genes are TRBV2 and TRBJ2-5, with D possibly being TRBD1 (5 bases). V dropped 3 bases and J dropped 5 bases, with 13 bases sitting between them. This CDR3 comprises 14 residues. Germline V gives CDR1 SNHLY, CDR2 FYNNEI. The CDR3 region has the DNA TGTGCCAGCAGTGACCAGGGCCACCGGGAGACCCAGTACTTC. Translating it yields CASSDQGHRETQYF. The variable domain in full, completed from reference TRBV2 and TRBJ2-5, reads EPEVTQTPSHQVTQMGQEVILRCVPISNHLYFYWYRQILGQKVEFLVSFYNNEISEKSEIFDDQFSVERPDGSNFTLKIRSTKLEDSAMYFCASSDQGHRETQYFGPGTRLLVL.

The J gene is TRBJ2-7, the V gene TRBV6-4; 12 nucleotides agree with TRBD2. Germline V gene sequence: CDR1 MRHNA, CDR2 SNTAGT. CDR3 length: 22 amino acids. Germline trimming cut 5 bases from V and 5 bases from J; bases unmatched to any gene: 28. The CDR3 spells CASSRPLSLRGRRTSGNNEQYF. The CDR3, as DNA: TGTGCCAGCAGTCGACCACTTTCCCTCAGGGGGAGAAGGACTAGCGGGAACAACGAGCAGTACTTC.

The J gene is TRBJ1-2, the V gene TRBV11-2; the match to TRBD1 covers 9 bases. The CDR3 loop spans 14 amino acids. Germline V gives CDR1 SGHAT, CDR2 FQNNGV. The junction had 9 bases not matched to a gene; V was cut back by 5 bases and J by 8 bases. In DNA, the CDR3 is TGTGCCAGCAGCGTTGATTGGGACAGGGACGGCTACACCTTC. It encodes CASSVDWDRDGYTF. The full variable domain, with the rest looked up from reference TRBV11-2 and TRBJ1-2, is EAGVAQSPRYKIIEKRQSVAFWCNPISGHATLYWYQQILGQGPKLLIQFQNNGVVDDSQLPKDRFSAERLKGVDSTLKIQPAKLEDSAVYLCASSVDWDRDGYTFGSGTRLTVV.